The rows below give T cell receptor beta chains drawn from one sample of a study of T cell changes during pregnancy in multiple sclerosis. Data came from immunoSEQ multiplex PCR; TCRdb stores just in-frame clones and leaves some out. The repertoire holds 89,000 or so clones, roughly nine tenths seen once, with 3.5% in the top ten. The sequencing here drew on PBMCs, taken in the first trimester of pregnancy. Receptor source: a female donor in good health, serving as a control in a pregnancy study. Some clones in this sample may be carry-over from other donors' samples. Each CDR3 is given with its conserved first and last residue. Each record gives: D gene, J gene, clone size, V gene, CDR3 DNA, CDR3 protein. The D gene is left open where the match is weak. Not every row has a clone size; where given, it reads once, few, many or a size class.

TRBD1,TRBJ1-1,-,TRBV7-8,TGTGCCAGCAGCTTAGTGTTTGGGGACAGGGCGCTGAACACTGAAGCTTTCTTT,CASSLVFGDRALNTEAFF
-,TRBJ2-7,-,TRBV7-4,TGTGCCAGCAGTCCAGGTAACTACGAGCAGTACTTC,CASSPGNYEQYF
-,TRBJ2-5,-,TRBV19,TGTGCCAGTACCTCTGCGGGGGCAAAAGAGACCCAGTACTTC,CASTSAGAKETQYF
TRBD2,TRBJ2-5,-,TRBV9,TGTGCCAGCAGCGTAGGATTACTAGCGAAGGAGACCCAGTACTTC,CASSVGLLAKETQYF
-,TRBJ1-5,-,TRBV28,TGTGCCAGCAGTTGGCGGACAGCCCAGCCCCAGCATTTT,CASSWRTAQPQHF
-,TRBJ2-3,-,TRBV5-6,TGTGCCAGCAGCTTGGGCGGAGTCACAGATACGCAGTATTTT,CASSLGGVTDTQYF
TRBD2,TRBJ2-7,-,TRBV2,TGTGCCAGCAGTGCGGGTGGACTAGCGGATCATCTGAGGTCCTACGAGCAGTACTTC,CASSAGGLADHLRSYEQYF
-,TRBJ2-7,-,TRBV27,TGTGCCAGCAGTACCAGGTACTCCTACGAGCAGTACTTC,CASSTRYSYEQYF
-,TRBJ1-3,few,TRBV28,TGTGCCAGCAGAAAGCAGGGTTCTGGAAACACCATATATTTT,CASRKQGSGNTIYF
TRBD2,TRBJ2-7,-,TRBV18,TGTGCCAGCTCACCACCGACTAGCGGGAACCCCTGGGAGCAGTACTTC,CASSPPTSGNPWEQYF
-,TRBJ1-3,-,TRBV18,TGTGCCAGCTCACCAAATCCGGCAGGGACTGGAAACACCATATATTTT,CASSPNPAGTGNTIYF
-,TRBJ2-5,-,TRBV2,TGTGCCAGCAGTGAATGGGGCAGGCAAGAGACCCAGTACTTC,CASSEWGRQETQYF
TRBD1,TRBJ1-3,-,TRBV14,TGTGCCAGCAGCCAAGTACAGGGGGCTGACACCATATATTTT,CASSQVQGADTIYF
TRBD2,TRBJ2-2,few,TRBV6-1,TGTGCCAGCAGTGGAGGAGCGGGGTCCGGGGAGCTGTTTTTT,CASSGGAGSGELFF
-,TRBJ2-3,-,TRBV28,TGTGCCACCAGTCCGACCGGGGTTCGCACAGATACGCAGTATTTT,CATSPTGVRTDTQYF
-,TRBJ2-7,-,TRBV19,TGTGCCAGTAGTAGGACAGCGGATACCTACGAGCAGTACTTC,CASSRTADTYEQYF
-,TRBJ2-2,-,TRBV4-1,TGCGCCAGCAGCCAAGTGACAGAATTACCCACCGGGGAGCTGTTTTTT,CASSQVTELPTGELFF
-,TRBJ1-1,-,TRBV6-1,TGTGCCAGCAGCCGGGGGGAGAACACTGAAGCTTTCTTT,CASSRGENTEAFF
-,TRBJ2-3,-,TRBV5-6,TGTGCCAGCAGTCGCCAGGTATCCACAGATACGCAGTATTTT,CASSRQVSTDTQYF
-,TRBJ2-7,-,TRBV28,TGTGCCAGCAGTTTAGCGGGCCGGAGGAACTCCGAGCAGTACTTC,CASSLAGRRNSEQYF
-,TRBJ2-3,-,TRBV29-1,TGCAGCGTTGTGACAGATAGCACAGATACGCAGTATTTT,CSVVTDSTDTQYF
TRBD1,TRBJ1-5,-,TRBV28,TGTGCCAGCAGTTTAGGGACAGAAGGGGAAAATCAGCCCCAGCATTTT,CASSLGTEGENQPQHF